The 27 T cell receptor beta chains below come from one sample, sequenced in a study of blood T cell repertoires in COVID-19. Repertoires were generated with immunoSEQ multiplex PCR, while TCRdb's copy carries only in-frame clones and drops some. The sample records about 69,000 clones, approximately 79% being singletons. The sequenced material came from peripheral blood. The receptors were gathered from a human donor in a cohort sampled during active COVID-19.

The chain couples TRBV10-3 to TRBJ2-2, with 9 bases aligning to TRBD1. This CDR3 comprises 14 residues. J gave up 5 bases and V 8 bases, and 6 bases lay outside the gene matches. The germline CDR1 and CDR2 sequences are ENHRY and SYGVKD. CDR3 protein: CAIGGTGYTGELFF. CDR3 DNA sequence: TGTGCCATCGGTGGGACAGGGTATACCGGGGAGCTGTTTTTT.

V and J are TRBV5-4 and TRBJ2-5; tentatively, D is TRBD1 (6 bases). The germline V and J ends were trimmed by 3 bases and 0 bases, with 9 bases remaining between them. The germline gives CDR1 SGHNT, CDR2 YYREEE (reference sequence). This CDR3 region has 14 residues. The CDR3 nucleotides are TGTGCCAGCAGCTCAGGGGCATACCAAGAGACCCAGTACTTC. It encodes CASSSGAYQETQYF.

The CDR3 reads CASSLEANNQPQHF. CDR3 sequence (DNA): TGTGCCAGCAGCTTAGAAGCCAACAATCAGCCCCAGCATTTT. The chain combines TRBV7-2 with TRBJ1-5; D uncertain. Germline V gene lookup returns CDR1 SGHTA and CDR2 FQGNSA. The ends were cut back, 1 base at V and 3 bases at J, with 7 bases in the middle. The CDR3 length is 14 residues.

The gene calls are TRBV19 and TRBJ2-3; no clear D gene. This CDR3 region has 17 residues. V lost 4 bases to trimming and J lost 2 bases, with 19 bases between them. The germline CDR1 and CDR2 sequences are LNHDA and SQIVND (reference sequence). The DNA of the CDR3 is TGTGCCAGTAGTAAACGGTCAGGCAGGTATTACACAGATACGCAGTATTTT. Translation: CASSKRSGRYYTDTQYF.

The V call is TRBV7-9, the J call TRBJ1-2, with D possibly matching TRBD1 (6 bases). The length of the CDR3 is 14 residues. V gave up 3 bases and J gave up 4 bases, with 12 bases separating them. Germline V lookup: CDR1 SEHNR, CDR2 FQNEAQ (reference sequence). As DNA, the CDR3 is TGTGCCAGCAGCTTCGGCAGGGGTGGCTATGGCTACACCTTC. Translation gives CASSFGRGGYGYTF.

The V gene is TRBV14, the J gene TRBJ2-3; D ambiguous. Trimming stripped 0 bases from V and 8 bases from J, with 15 bases between. Germline CDR1 is SGHDN and CDR2 is FVKESK. The CDR3 runs 15 residues. The CDR3, as DNA: TGTGCCAGCAGCCAAGATGGTTTAGCCTCTGGTACGCAGTATTTT. Protein: CASSQDGLASGTQYF.

The V gene is TRBV6-5, the J gene TRBJ1-1, with D possibly TRBD1 on 6 matching bases. Looked up from germline, CDR1 is MNHEY and CDR2 is SVGAGI. The CDR3 contains 12 residues. Trimming stripped 4 bases from V and 5 bases from J, with 8 bases between. In DNA, the CDR3 is TGTGCCAGCAGTTTCAGGGGTACTGAAGCTTTCTTT. This translates into CASSFRGTEAFF.

The rearrangement links TRBV29-1 to TRBJ2-5; D gene ambiguous. Per germline, CDR1 SQVTM and CDR2 ANQGSEA. This CDR3 is built from 13 residues. Trimming left V 4 bases short and J 5 bases short, with 14 bases between. CDR3 coding DNA: TGCAGCGTTGCCCTGGCCCTGGGCGAGACCCAGTACTTC. It encodes CSVALALGETQYF.

This rearrangement joins TRBV7-9 to TRBJ1-1; D may be TRBD1 (5 bases). Trimming took 7 bases from V and 1 from J, leaving 10 bases between them. This CDR3 contains 13 residues. Germline V gene data show CDR1 as SEHNR and CDR2 as FQNEAQ (reference sequence). CDR3 sequence (DNA): TGTGCCAGCACACCAAGGGGGAACACTGAAGCTTTCTTT. Amino acid sequence: CASTPRGNTEAFF.

This clone has just one count. The V gene is TRBV4-1, the J gene TRBJ2-7, with 10 bases identical to TRBD1. Trimming removed 3 bases from V and 7 bases from J; junction bases left unmatched: 6. The CDR3 covers 14 residues. Per the germline V gene, CDR1 is MGHRA and CDR2 is YSYEKL. The CDR3 protein is CASSQDRGREEQYF. The CDR3, as DNA: TGCGCCAGCAGCCAGGACAGGGGGAGGGAGGAGCAGTACTTC.

The rearrangement joins TRBV5-6 to TRBJ2-4; 11 bases are shared with TRBD2. J was trimmed by 6 bases and V by 4 bases; bases with no gene match: 6. The germline V gene encodes CDR1 SGHDT and CDR2 YYEEEE. This CDR3 has 15 residues. The CDR3 bases are TGTGCCAGCAGCCGACTAGCGGGGTTGAGAAACATTCAGTACTTC. The encoded protein is CASSRLAGLRNIQYF. The full variable domain, with the rest looked up from reference TRBV5-6 and TRBJ2-4, is DAGVTQSPTHLIKTRGQQVTLRCSPKSGHDTVSWYQQALGQGPQFIFQYYEEEERQRGNFPDRFSGHQFPNYSSELNVNALLLGDSALYLCASSRLAGLRNIQYFGAGTRLSVL.

The gene calls are TRBV11-2 and TRBJ1-2; 7 bases fit TRBD1. CDR1 is SGHAT, CDR2 FQNNGV, per germline. This CDR3 is 14 amino acids long. The V and J ends lost 5 bases and 3 bases, in that order; junction bases with no gene match: 6. The CDR3 loop reads CASSAGQRYYGYTF. The CDR3 DNA is TGTGCCAGCAGCGCGGGACAGCGATACTATGGCTACACCTTC.

A few counts support this clone. This chain connects TRBV6-5 to TRBJ1-2; TRBD1 agrees at 9 bases. Germline assignment: CDR1 MNHEY and CDR2 SVGAGI. Trimming removed 5 bases from V and 3 bases from J; junction bases left unmatched: 4. This CDR3 is built from 14 residues. The CDR3 bases are TGTGCCAGCAGTCACAGGGGGCAAGACTATGGCTACACCTTC. Translated: CASSHRGQDYGYTF.

The V call is TRBV28, the J call TRBJ2-7, with unresolved D. V was cut by 3 bases and J by 0 bases, with 9 bases left in between. This CDR3 is 14 amino acids long. The germline V gene has CDR1 MDHEN and CDR2 SYDVKM. CDR3 nucleotide sequence: TGTGCCAGCAGTTTTAGTGTGAGCTCCTACGAGCAGTACTTC. Its translation is CASSFSVSSYEQYF.

The rearrangement uses TRBV7-2 and TRBJ2-3, with D perhaps TRBD2 (6 bases). Germline-derived CDR1 and CDR2 are SGHTA and FQGNSA. This CDR3 contains 13 residues. V shed 5 bases and J shed 4 bases, with 10 bases lying between them. CDR3 loop: CASSRVAADTQYF. The DNA of the CDR3 is TGTGCCAGCAGCAGGGTAGCGGCAGATACGCAGTATTTT.

The chain employs TRBV7-9 and TRBJ1-2; D remains unclear. CDR3 size: 14 residues. Germline lookup yields CDR1 SEHNR and CDR2 FQNEAQ (reference sequence). The germline V and J ends were trimmed by 2 bases and 8 bases, with 15 bases remaining between them. CDR3 nucleotide sequence: TGTGCCAGCAGCTTAAGAAGACGGGAGGAAGGCTACACCTTC. Translation: CASSLRRREEGYTF.

A single count supports this clone. The V and J genes are TRBV27 and TRBJ2-2; possible D gene TRBD2, 5 bases. V lost 6 bases, J lost 7 bases, and 18 bases lay in between. The CDR3 loop spans 15 amino acids. CDR1 is MNHEY and CDR2 is SMNVEV in the germline V gene (reference sequence). The CDR3 reads CASSTMPRAGGELFF. The CDR3, as DNA: TGTGCCAGCAGCACAATGCCGAGGGCGGGCGGGGAGCTGTTTTTT.

This rearrangement joins TRBV29-1 to TRBJ2-2; maybe TRBD1 (5 bases). This CDR3 has 14 residues. Per germline, CDR1 SQVTM and CDR2 ANQGSEA. V lost 5 bases and J lost 1, with 11 bases in between. The CDR3 loop reads CSVFGQGNTGELFF. In DNA, the CDR3 is TGCAGCGTTTTCGGGCAGGGGAACACCGGGGAGCTGTTTTTT.

This clone was observed once. The CDR3 region is CASSQGDREFGQYF. CDR3 bases: TGTGCCAGCAGCCAGGGGGACAGGGAATTCGGGCAGTACTTC. The chain recombines TRBV3-1 (or the pseudogene TRBV3-2) with TRBJ2-7, with 9 bases fitting TRBD1. The trim removed 3 bases at V and 9 bases at J, leaving 9 bases unmatched. The germline V gene encodes CDR1 LGHDT and CDR2 YNNKEL (reference sequence). This CDR3 is built from 14 residues.

The V and J genes are TRBV5-6 and TRBJ2-1, with 7 bases identical to TRBD1. Germline V gene lookup returns CDR1 SGHDT and CDR2 YYEEEE. The V and J ends lost 5 bases and 4 bases, in that order; junction bases with no gene match: 6. The CDR3 is 14 residues long. The CDR3 DNA reads as TGTGCCAGCAGGATGGAACAGGGGTACAATGAGCAGTTCTTC. Translating it yields CASRMEQGYNEQFF.

This clone came up once. The CDR3 sequence: CATPEAGNTIYF. In nucleotides, the CDR3 is TGTGCCACCCCAGAGGCTGGAAACACCATATATTTT. V is TRBV10-3 and J is TRBJ1-3; D call uncertain. V was cut by 10 bases and J by 2 bases, with 9 bases left in between. The CDR3 is 12 residues long. Germline CDR1 is ENHRY and CDR2 is SYGVKD.

The V gene is TRBV2, the J gene TRBJ2-3; 8 bases line up with TRBD2. V dropped 0 bases and J dropped 6; count of bases not matched to a gene: 14. In germline, CDR1 is SNHLY, CDR2 FYNNEI. The CDR3 is made up of 18 amino acids. The CDR3, as DNA: TGTGCCAGCAGTGAAGCGATTGGGTTACTAGCGGTTTCCGATACGCAGTATTTT. This gives the protein CASSEAIGLLAVSDTQYF.

This chain connects TRBV10-2 to TRBJ1-5; no reliable D call. The CDR3 spans 13 residues. Germline V gene lookup returns CDR1 WSHSY and CDR2 SAAADI. V lost 0 bases, J lost 7 bases, and 7 bases lay in between. The CDR3 here is CASSESEVQPQHF. Written as DNA, the CDR3 is TGCGCCAGCAGTGAGTCGGAGGTGCAGCCCCAGCATTTT.

The rearrangement uses TRBV25-1 and TRBJ1-1, with 9 positions matching TRBD1. Trimming at V came to 3 bases and at J to 4 bases, leaving 3 bases not matched to a gene. The CDR3 consists of 14 residues. Looked up from germline, CDR1 is MGHDK and CDR2 is SYGVNS. CDR3 DNA sequence: TGTGCCAGCAGTGAGGGGACAGGGATCACTGAAGCTTTCTTT. It translates to CASSEGTGITEAFF.

The J gene is TRBJ1-1, the V gene TRBV18, with a possible D match to TRBD1 (6 bases). Trimming took 4 bases from V and 1 from J, leaving 13 bases between them. The germline CDR1 and CDR2 sequences are KGHSH and LQKENI. CDR3 length: 15 amino acids. CDR3 DNA sequence: TGTGCCAGCTCACGGAACAGGGACCCGAACACTGAAGCTTTCTTT. Translation gives CASSRNRDPNTEAFF.

This sequence joins TRBV6-5 and TRBJ2-3, with 11 bases that match TRBD2. V gave up 6 bases and J gave up 1 base; unmatched junction bases: 3. Germline CDR1 is MNHEY and CDR2 is SVGAGI. The CDR3 is made up of 15 amino acids. Here the CDR3 DNA reads TGTGCCAGCAGGGTGACTAGCGGGGGCACAGATACGCAGTATTTT. The encoded protein is CASRVTSGGTDTQYF.

V is TRBV27 and J is TRBJ1-1; TRBD1 matches at 7 bases. The CDR3 is 14 residues long. The ends lost 3 bases at V and 4 bases at J; junction bases unmatched: 5. CDR1 is MNHEY, CDR2 SMNVEV, per germline (reference sequence). CDR3 coding DNA: TGTGCCAGCAGTTTTAAGGGGGCGAGCACTGAAGCTTTCTTT. Amino acid sequence: CASSFKGASTEAFF.